The entry below gives a single T cell receptor (beta chain) sequence along with its context. Antigen specificity is unknown. The data originate from a study of T-cell memory formation after mild COVID-19. Study-level points and caveats: Unconfirmed was the SARS-CoV-2 specificity of second-wave clones that peaked on day 37. Pre-infection memory carried some responding clones, suggesting that cross-reactive memory joined.

Constant-segment primers served in 5'RACE that generated TCR alpha and TCR beta cDNA libraries bearing sample barcodes and UMIs. One entry per CDR3 protein results from TCRdb running MiXCR on the 5' RACE reads. The table lists more than 250,000 distinct CDR3 sequences, roughly 17% of them singletons. CDR1 is LNHDA and CDR2 is SQIVND in the germline V gene (reference sequence). CDR3 size: 13 residues. Material: PBMCs or a T cell subset sorted from them (not recorded which). The TCR originated in a man aged 18 to 29 who had mild COVID-19 (a few samples of this study predate the infection). Cell type and time point are not known. The rearrangement uses TRBV19 and TRBJ1-3, with D hard to call. CDR3 residues: CATGFSRTDTIYF. CDR3 nucleotides: TGTGCGACTGGGTTCTCTCGGACGGACACCATATATTTT.